This entry describes one T cell receptor (beta chain). The sample originates from a study of T cell changes during pregnancy in multiple sclerosis. Repertoires were generated with immunoSEQ multiplex PCR, while TCRdb's copy carries only in-frame clones and drops some. Of approximately 68,000 clones in the sample, 91% were seen once. V trimming: 4 bases; J trimming: 1 base; junction bases outside the gene matches: 10. The length of the CDR3 is 17 residues. Germline CDR1 and CDR2: MNHEY and SMNVEV (reference sequence). The sequence derives from a female donor in good health, enrolled as a control in a pregnancy study. The chain recombines TRBV27 with TRBJ1-5, with 7 bases fitting TRBD1. The sample in question was peripheral blood, obtained in the third trimester of pregnancy. CDR3 DNA: TGTGCCAGCAGTTCTCGGCAGGGGGGAGCAAGCAATCAGCCCCAGCATTTT. Its translation is CASSSRQGGASNQPQHF.